The T cell receptor (beta chain) under discussion was sequenced for a study of shared clonotypes between healthy human individuals. Study as a whole: Every donor yielded three CD4 naive, three CD4 memory, two CD8 naive and one CD8 memory plate.

As originally analysed: As immunoSEQ supplied junction-only sequences (without quality scores), filtering differed. Here immunoSEQ multiplex PCR was the method, and the copy in TCRdb shows in-frame clones only, minus some. V and J calls and clone size are those listed in that table; D and trimming were worked out from the DNA. Of approximately 2.3 million clones in the sample, approximately 95% were seen once. V was trimmed by 0 bases and J by 8 bases, leaving 11 bases between them. CDR3 length: 14 amino acids. Germline-derived CDR1 and CDR2 are SGDLS and YYNGEE. Source material: naive CD4+ T cells from PBMCs. Specified subset: CD45RA+ positively selected. V and J are TRBV9 and TRBJ1-4, with a tentative D call TRBD1 (5 bases). This receptor was taken from a man aged 18 to 35 in good health. Some clones in this sample may be carry-over from other donors' samples. CDR3 coding DNA: TGTGCCAGCAGCGTAGCGTGGTGGGGGGAAAAACTGTTTTTT. It codes for CASSVAWWGEKLFF. Full variable domain (missing parts from reference TRBV9 and TRBJ1-4): DSGVTQTPKHLITATGQRVTLRCSPRSGDLSVYWYQQSLDQGLQFLIQYYNGEERAKGNILERFSAQQFPDLHSELNLSSLELGDSALYFCASSVAWWGEKLFFGSGTQLSVL.